These T cell receptor beta chains were read from a single sample in a study of identical twins. TCRdb passed the 5' RACE reads through MiXCR, listing each CDR3 protein once. The sample includes 690,000 or so distinct CDR3 sequences, around 6% of them seen just once. Sequenced: naive T cells sorted from blood. The receptors derive from a man younger than 30 in good health. The CDR3 runs from the conserved cysteine through the conserved F or W. A D gene is named only where the DNA matches it firmly. Clone size appears in some rows only: once, few, many, or a class for an expanded clone.

clone_size,v_call,j_call,d_call,cdr3_aa,cdr3_nt
-,TRBV25-1,TRBJ2-1,-,CASSEDPLGVYNEQFF,TGTGCCAGCAGTGAAGACCCCCTAGGGGTTTACAATGAGCAGTTCTTC
many,TRBV25-1,TRBJ1-1,-,CASSYRSGNTEAFF,TGTGCCAGCAGTTACCGCTCGGGGAACACTGAAGCTTTCTTT
few,TRBV18,TRBJ1-4,-,CASSPLGGGTNEKLFF,TGTGCCAGCTCACCTCTCGGGGGCGGAACTAATGAAAAACTGTTTTTT
-,TRBV12-5,TRBJ2-1,TRBD2,CASGLRAGVAYNEQFF,TGTGCTAGTGGTCTACGAGCGGGAGTCGCCTACAATGAGCAGTTCTTC
-,TRBV7-9,TRBJ2-7,TRBD1,CASSLGSPGQEYF,TGTGCCAGCAGCTTAGGGTCCCCGGGACAGGAGTACTTC
many,TRBV20-1,TRBJ1-2,-,CSVRTYGYTF,TGCAGTGTAAGGACCTATGGCTACACCTTC
few,TRBV20-1,TRBJ2-2,-,CSARGRTANTGELFF,TGCAGTGCTAGAGGGCGGACCGCGAACACCGGGGAGCTGTTTTTT
many,TRBV29-1,TRBJ2-1,TRBD2,CSVEISSGRASGEQFF,TGCAGCGTTGAAATATCTAGCGGGAGGGCCTCGGGTGAGCAGTTCTTC
-,TRBV19,TRBJ2-5,-,CASSLPSVLAEETQYF,TGTGCCAGTAGTCTCCCTTCGGTTTTAGCGGAAGAGACCCAGTACTTC
-,TRBV6-5,TRBJ2-3,TRBD2,CASSYSGLAGSTDTQYF,TGTGCCAGCAGTTACTCGGGACTAGCGGGTAGCACAGATACGCAGTATTTT
many,TRBV29-1,TRBJ2-1,TRBD2,CSVGLIAGEYNEQFF,TGCAGCGTGGGCCTTATAGCGGGAGAGTACAATGAGCAGTTCTTC
few,TRBV28,TRBJ2-7,-,CASSFLRAHEQYF,TGTGCCAGCAGTTTTCTCCGGGCCCACGAGCAGTACTTC
few,TRBV12-3/TRBV12-4,TRBJ1-4,TRBD1,CASSRGQLNEKLFF,TGTGCCAGCAGTCGGGGACAGCTTAATGAAAAACTGTTTTTT
many,TRBV12-3/TRBV12-4,TRBJ2-7,-,CASSADTLRYEQYF,TGTGCCAGCAGTGCGGACACCCTCCGCTACGAGCAGTACTTC
many,TRBV29-1,TRBJ2-1,-,CSVEKGVSPYNEQFF,TGCAGCGTTGAGAAGGGCGTGTCCCCCTACAATGAGCAGTTCTTC
many,TRBV6-5,TRBJ2-2,-,CASSRKPGELFF,TGTGCCAGCAGCCGGAAGCCCGGGGAGCTGTTTTTT
few,TRBV7-9,TRBJ2-7,-,CARAGTLTSYEQYF,TGTGCCCGTGCGGGGACACTCACCTCCTACGAGCAGTACTTC
many,TRBV29-1,TRBJ2-3,-,CSVEGQSTDTQYF,TGCAGCGTTGAAGGTCAGAGCACAGATACGCAGTATTTT
-,TRBV3-1,TRBJ2-4,-,CASSQGGPTGTENIQYF,TGTGCCAGCAGCCAAGGGGGTCCCACCGGGACGGAAAACATTCAGTACTTC
many,TRBV12-3/TRBV12-4,TRBJ2-1,TRBD2,CASSDRRREGRNEQFF,TGTGCCAGCAGTGACAGGAGGCGGGAGGGCCGCAATGAGCAGTTCTTC
many,TRBV20-1,TRBJ2-7,TRBD1,CSAIREGQGYEQYF,TGCAGTGCTATCAGGGAGGGACAGGGATACGAGCAGTACTTC
few,TRBV7-8,TRBJ2-1,-,CASTNFLGRHEQFF,TGTGCCAGCACCAATTTTTTGGGGCGCCATGAGCAGTTCTTC
many,TRBV4-2,TRBJ2-5,TRBD2,CASSQEGLAGGQETQYF,TGTGCCAGCAGCCAAGAGGGACTAGCGGGAGGACAGGAGACCCAGTACTTC
-,TRBV4-3,TRBJ2-7,-,CASSQGSGSPYEQYF,TGCGCCAGCAGCCAAGGAAGTGGGAGCCCCTACGAGCAGTACTTC
many,TRBV20-1,TRBJ1-5,-,CSARELQGNQPQHF,TGCAGTGCTAGAGAATTACAGGGAAATCAGCCCCAGCATTTT
few,TRBV12-3/TRBV12-4,TRBJ1-2,-,CASSVQGGGYTF,TGTGCCAGCAGTGTCCAGGGAGGCGGCTACACCTTC
-,TRBV4-2,TRBJ1-3,-,CASGGNWSGNTIYF,TGTGCCAGCGGAGGGAACTGGTCTGGAAACACCATATATTTT
many,TRBV12-3/TRBV12-4,TRBJ2-1,-,CASLTSGVLYEQFF,TGTGCCAGCCTCACTTCGGGGGTTTTATATGAGCAGTTCTTC
many,TRBV9,TRBJ2-1,-,CASSVVDSSYNEQFF,TGTGCCAGCAGCGTAGTAGATTCCTCCTACAATGAGCAGTTCTTC
many,TRBV25-1,TRBJ1-1,-,CASIEGGTTEAFF,TGTGCCAGCATCGAGGGAGGGACCACTGAAGCTTTCTTT
-,TRBV6-2/TRBV6-3,TRBJ2-7,TRBD2,CASRDTSGRSNEQYF,TGTGCCAGCAGAGATACTAGCGGGAGATCTAACGAGCAGTACTTC
-,TRBV20-1,TRBJ2-2,TRBD2,CSAKSGRNTGELFF,TGCAGTGCTAAGAGCGGGAGGAACACCGGGGAGCTGTTTTTT
-,TRBV4-1,TRBJ1-4,-,CASSQVQGREKLFF,TGCGCCAGCAGCCAAGTTCAGGGGCGAGAAAAACTGTTTTTT
many,TRBV4-2,TRBJ2-1,TRBD1,CASSQGQGDRNEQFF,TGTGCCAGCAGCCAAGGGCAGGGGGATCGCAATGAGCAGTTCTTC
few,TRBV3-1,TRBJ1-3,TRBD1,CASSQDVRPGQGPGNTIYF,TGTGCCAGCAGCCAAGATGTCCGGCCGGGACAGGGACCGGGAAACACCATATATTTT
many,TRBV5-1,TRBJ1-2,TRBD1,CASSFFVRGREGYTF,TGCGCCAGCAGCTTTTTTGTAAGGGGGCGCGAAGGCTACACCTTC
-,TRBV6-1,TRBJ2-5,-,CASVGPGQETQYF,TGTGCCAGCGTCGGCCCGGGGCAAGAGACCCAGTACTTC
-,TRBV9,TRBJ2-5,-,CASNQGRQETQYF,TGTGCCAGCAACCAGGGACGGCAAGAGACCCAGTACTTC
few,TRBV20-1,TRBJ2-5,-,CSARDLIFETQYF,TGCAGTGCTAGAGACTTAATCTTTGAGACCCAGTACTTC
few,TRBV9,TRBJ2-4,TRBD2,CASSPSGAMLAKNIQYF,TGTGCCAGCAGCCCCAGCGGGGCCATGTTAGCCAAAAACATTCAGTACTTC